Below, one T cell receptor (beta chain) is given with its context. The sample belongs to a study of sequential checkpoint blockade in melanoma. The treatment denotes: randomized to nivolumab then ipilimumab (arm A) or the reverse (arm B). Assay used: immunoSEQ multiplex PCR; TCRdb lists only in-frame clones, some missing. The profile shows 35,000 to 40,000 clones, roughly 32% of them singletons. The length of the CDR3 is 16 residues. Germline CDR1 reads GTSNPN; CDR2 reads SVGIG (reference sequence). V gave up 0 bases and J gave up 1 base; unmatched junction bases: 6. The source of this sequence is a human donor with melanoma. The chain carries TRBV30 and TRBJ1-3; 7 positions match TRBD1. The input for sequencing was tumor tissue (inferred from file names), taken from a patient given nivolumab and ipilimumab in sequence. The CDR3 DNA reads as TGTGCCTGGAGTGTCCTACAGGGGTTGTCTGGAAACACCATATATTTT. It is translated as CAWSVLQGLSGNTIYF.